Below are 30 T cell receptor beta chains sequenced from a single sample in a study of beta chain features in type 1 diabetes. Every isolated RNA sample was fully reverse transcribed, so sequencing captured expressed TCRB transcripts. Produced via immunoSEQ multiplex PCR; TCRdb's table is partial and in-frame only. The profile shows about 220,000 clones, approximately 10% of them singletons. Sequenced input: central memory CD4+ T cells from blood. These receptors were obtained from a man aged 18 to 29 in good health.

This clone came up many times. The chain combines TRBV4-1 with TRBJ1-3; no reliable D call. The CDR3 covers 17 residues. Trimming pared 0 bases from V and 0 bases from J, leaving 12 bases between. Germline CDR1 is MGHRA and CDR2 is YSYEKL. DNA for the CDR3: TGCGCCAGCAGCCAAGATCTCGCTCCGGTCTCTGGAAACACCATATATTTT. Its translation: CASSQDLAPVSGNTIYF.

A few counts support this clone. The chain joins TRBV13 to TRBJ2-7; 8 nucleotides line up with TRBD1. Germline CDR1 reads PRHDT; CDR2 reads FYEKMQ (reference sequence). Trimming removed 6 bases from V and 3 bases from J; junction bases left unmatched: 4. The CDR3 loop spans 13 amino acids. CDR3 protein: CASSRTGGYEQYF. The CDR3 DNA reads TGTGCCAGCAGTCGTACAGGGGGCTACGAGCAGTACTTC.

This clone was observed a few times. This sequence joins TRBV30 and TRBJ1-1; 7 bases are shared with TRBD1. The length of the CDR3 is 13 residues. Germline CDR1 GTSNPN, CDR2 SVGIG (reference sequence). The V gene end was trimmed by 1 base and the J gene end by 4 bases; junction bases not matched to a gene: 3. CDR3 sequence (DNA): TGTGCCTGGAGTGGACAGGGTGGCACTGAAGCTTTCTTT. Protein sequence: CAWSGQGGTEAFF.

This clone was found a few times. The chain has TRBV7-7 and TRBJ2-6, with a tentative D call TRBD2 (6 bases). The germline V gene encodes CDR1 SSHAT and CDR2 FNYEAQ (reference sequence). This CDR3 contains 13 residues. CDR3 region: CAIAGSGANVLTF. CDR3 bases: TGTGCTATCGCGGGGTCTGGGGCCAACGTCCTGACTTTC.

This clone was counted a few times. The chain employs TRBV6-1 and TRBJ2-7, with D hard to call. V was trimmed by 3 bases and J by 9 bases, leaving 9 bases between them. The CDR3 has 11 residues. Germline V gene data show CDR1 as MNHNS and CDR2 as SASEGT. The CDR3 nucleotides are TGTGCCAGCAGTGAGCCTCCCCGGCAGTACTTC. This gives the protein CASSEPPRQYF.

The CDR3 sequence is CASSEGRGPYNEQFF. In DNA form, the CDR3 reads TGTGCCAGCAGTGAGGGCAGGGGCCCCTACAATGAGCAGTTCTTC. V and J are TRBV2 and TRBJ2-1; D may be TRBD1 (6 bases). V lost 3 bases and J lost 2, with 11 bases in between. The CDR3 contains 15 residues. CDR1 is SNHLY and CDR2 is FYNNEI in the germline V gene.

This clone was counted ten times or more. The rearrangement uses TRBV13 and TRBJ2-1, with unresolved D. V was cut by 4 bases and J by 6 bases, with 13 bases left in between. Germline CDR1 and CDR2: PRHDT and FYEKMQ (reference sequence). The CDR3 loop spans 14 amino acids. This chain's CDR3 is CASSYIRRANEQFF. CDR3 sequence (DNA): TGTGCCAGCAGCTACATCCGGAGAGCCAATGAGCAGTTCTTC.

The chain recombines TRBV19 with TRBJ2-5; tentatively, D is TRBD1 or TRBD2 (5 bases each). This CDR3 has 14 amino acids. V dropped 6 bases and J dropped 4 bases, with 15 bases sitting between them. Germline CDR1 is LNHDA and CDR2 is SQIVND (reference sequence). CDR3 sequence: CASSPRDPGETQYF. The CDR3 DNA sequence: TGTGCCAGTAGCCCTCGGGACCCAGGAGAGACCCAGTACTTC.

The rearrangement joins TRBV30 to TRBJ2-1; 10 nucleotides match TRBD2. The junction had 6 bases not matched to a gene; V was cut back by 5 bases and J by 11 bases. The length of the CDR3 is 12 residues. CDR1 and CDR2 from the germline V gene are GTSNPN and SVGIG (reference sequence). CDR3 region: CAWQREGDKQFF. The CDR3 bases are TGTGCCTGGCAGCGGGAGGGGGATAAGCAGTTCTTC.

This chain uses TRBV7-6 with TRBJ2-4, with TRBD1 as a possible D gene (5 bases). The V end was cut by 0 bases, the J end by 9 bases, with 15 bases between. Germline CDR1 and CDR2: SGHVS and FNYEAQ. The CDR3 runs 15 residues. The CDR3 nucleotides are TGTGCCAGCAGCTTAGCGCTCGTCAGGGTGCGCATTCAGTACTTC. Translated, it gives CASSLALVRVRIQYF.

This clone was detected only a few times. The rearrangement joins TRBV11-2 to TRBJ2-7; TRBD2 matches 7 bases. This CDR3 comprises 13 residues. V was clipped by 6 bases and J by 6 bases; unmatched bases: 8. CDR1 is SGHAT and CDR2 is FQNNGV in the germline V gene. The CDR3 DNA is TGTGCCAGCAGGCCCGCGGGAGCGGGCGAGCAGTACTTC. It encodes CASRPAGAGEQYF.

This clone was counted between two and nine times. The same CDR3 also results from other DNA sequences found in this sample. The V call is TRBV18, the J call TRBJ1-1; no firm D call. V lost 1 base and J lost 1, with 7 bases in between. The germline V gene has CDR1 KGHSH and CDR2 LQKENI. The CDR3 totals 14 residues. The CDR3 protein is CASSPQGANTEAFF. The DNA of the CDR3 is TGTGCCAGCTCACCACAGGGCGCGAACACTGAAGCTTTCTTT.

In this sample, this clone turned up many times. The sample contains more than one DNA sequence encoding this CDR3. This chain connects TRBV10-3 to TRBJ2-1; 9 nucleotides agree with TRBD2. V gave up 0 bases and J gave up 9 bases; unmatched junction bases: 12. This CDR3 comprises 17 residues. Germline lookup yields CDR1 ENHRY and CDR2 SYGVKD. The CDR3 DNA sequence: TGTGCCATCAGTGAGTCGGTTCTTTTGGCGGGAGGGACTGAGCAGTTCTTC. Translation gives CAISESVLLAGGTEQFF.

The chain recombines TRBV7-2 with TRBJ2-6; D is perhaps TRBD2 (5 bases). The V end lost 0 bases, the J end lost 2 bases, and 8 bases lay between the germline ends. The CDR3 is made up of 16 amino acids. The germline V gene has CDR1 SGHTA and CDR2 FQGNSA. The CDR3 coding sequence is TGTGCCAGCAGCTTAGCGTTCGGGGCTGGGGCCAACGTCCTGACTTTC. It codes for CASSLAFGAGANVLTF. The full variable domain, with the rest looked up from reference TRBV7-2 and TRBJ2-6, is GAGVSQSPSNKVTEKGKDVELRCDPISGHTALYWYRQSLGQGLEFLIYFQGNSAPDKSGLPSDRFSAERTGGSVSTLTIQRTQQEDSAVYLCASSLAFGAGANVLTFGAGSRLTVL.

The V and J genes are TRBV6-6 and TRBJ2-1; TRBD2 matches at 12 bases. Germline loops: CDR1 MNHNY, CDR2 SVGAGI (reference sequence). The CDR3 consists of 14 residues. V lost 5 bases and J lost 12; bases outside the gene matches: 8. In nucleotides, the CDR3 is TGTGCCAGCAGTGAGGCACTAGCGGGAGGAGGGCAGTTCTTC. As protein: CASSEALAGGGQFF.

This chain joins TRBV29-1 and TRBJ1-1; D is ambiguous. CDR1 SQVTM and CDR2 ANQGSEA come from the germline V gene. There are 10 residues in the CDR3. Trimming removed 5 bases from V and 4 bases from J, with 5 bases in between. This chain's CDR3 is CSVRGTEAFF. The CDR3 nucleotides are TGCAGCGTTCGGGGCACTGAAGCTTTCTTT.

Remarks on this clone: It differs at one base from a far larger clone, so likely a read error. The conserved closing phenylalanine or tryptophan is absent in this CDR3, likely reflecting a read error. The chain has TRBV30 and TRBJ2-7; perhaps TRBD1 as D (5 bases). The CDR3 totals 12 residues. V was trimmed by 6 bases and J by 0 bases, leaving 9 bases between them. From germline, CDR1 is GTSNPN and CDR2 SVGIG (reference sequence). CDR3: CACDRDSYEQYL. CDR3 bases: TGTGCCTGTGACAGAGACTCCTACGAGCAGTACCTC.

This clone was seen a handful of times. This chain links TRBV28 with TRBJ2-5; a possible D gene is TRBD2 (6 bases). The germline CDR1 and CDR2 sequences are MDHEN and SYDVKM. Deletions cut 5 bases from V and 4 bases from J, with 14 bases between. The CDR3 spans 14 residues. The DNA of the CDR3 is TGTGCCAGCAGTCCACGGACTATCTCAGAGACCCAGTACTTC. Protein product: CASSPRTISETQYF.

This clone was seen only a few times. The rearrangement links TRBV5-1 to TRBJ2-1, with 7 positions matching TRBD1. Germline trimming cut 4 bases from V and 6 bases from J; bases unmatched to any gene: 4. CDR3 length equals 13 residues. Germline CDR1 reads SGHRS; CDR2 reads YFSETQ. The CDR3 protein is CASSPGTVNEQFF. CDR3 nucleotide sequence: TGCGCCAGCAGCCCCGGGACAGTCAATGAGCAGTTCTTC. Combining the CDR3 with reference TRBV5-1 and TRBJ2-1 gives the whole variable domain KAGVTQTPRYLIKTRGQQVTLSCSPISGHRSVSWYQQTPGQGLQFLFEYFSETQRNKGNFPGRFSGRQFSNSRSEMNVSTLELGDSALYLCASSPGTVNEQFFGPGTRLTVL.

In its sample, this clone was seen a few times. The gene calls are TRBV21-1 and TRBJ1-1. TRBV21-1 is annotated as a pseudogene. The CDR3 covers 15 residues. The CDR3 region is CASSKEGRLNTEAFF. The DNA of the CDR3 is TGTGCCAGCAGCAAAGAGGGCAGGTTGAACACTGAAGCTTTCTTT.

This clone has at least ten counts. This chain joins TRBV2 and TRBJ2-6; D not certain. Germline values: CDR1 SNHLY, CDR2 FYNNEI. This CDR3 region has 13 residues. V shed 9 bases and J shed 0 bases, with 6 bases lying between them. The CDR3 nucleotides are TGTGCCAGTCTACCCTCTGGGGCCAACGTCCTGACTTTC. It translates to CASLPSGANVLTF.

This clone was detected many times. The genes are TRBV11-2 and TRBJ2-3; D uncertain. The CDR3 spans 15 residues. Trimming took 2 bases from V and 0 from J, leaving 9 bases between them. Germline V gene sequence: CDR1 SGHAT, CDR2 FQNNGV. The CDR3 DNA reads as TGTGCCAGCAGCTTAAAAATGGAAAGCACAGATACGCAGTATTTT. Its translation: CASSLKMESTDTQYF.

This clone has just a few counts. The chain combines TRBV6-6 with TRBJ2-5, with D possibly matching TRBD2 (5 bases). Germline V lookup: CDR1 MNHNY, CDR2 SVGAGI (reference sequence). The CDR3 is 13 residues long. Trimming left V 0 bases short and J 5 bases short, with 7 bases between. In DNA, the CDR3 is TGTGCCAGCAGTTACTCGCGGGTGGAGACCCAGTACTTC. Amino acids: CASSYSRVETQYF.

The CDR3 nucleotides read TGTGCCAGCAGTTCCAACAGGGAAAGCAATCAGCCCCAGCATTTT. As protein: CASSSNRESNQPQHF. The gene calls are TRBV6-5 and TRBJ1-5, with D possibly TRBD1 on 6 matching bases. This CDR3 spans 15 amino acids. V gave up 4 bases and J gave up 1 base, with 11 bases separating them. Germline V CDR1 and CDR2: MNHEY, SVGAGI.

The rearrangement links TRBV11-1 to TRBJ2-5; D is perhaps TRBD2 (6 bases). The CDR3 is 15 residues long. Germline V gene lookup returns CDR1 SGHAT and CDR2 FQDESV (reference sequence). V was trimmed by 6 bases and J by 4 bases, leaving 18 bases between them. DNA for the CDR3: TGTGCCAGCAGAGACGGAGGGCAGACCCTAGAGACCCAGTACTTC. Translated, it gives CASRDGGQTLETQYF.

The V and J genes are TRBV25-1 and TRBJ2-1, with no clear D. The CDR3 sequence is 14 residues long. In germline, CDR1 is MGHDK, CDR2 SYGVNS. V was shortened by 4 bases and J by 3 bases, with 10 bases between the two germline ends. The CDR3 spells CASSGASIYNEQFF. CDR3 in DNA: TGTGCCAGCAGTGGAGCTTCCATCTACAATGAGCAGTTCTTC.

This clone was detected only a few times. CDR3 residues: CSVTPGTSYEQYF. The CDR3 DNA sequence: TGCAGCGTAACTCCTGGGACGTCCTACGAGCAGTACTTC. The V gene is TRBV29-1, the J gene TRBJ2-7; D may correspond to TRBD1 or TRBD2 (5 bases each). The CDR3 is made up of 13 amino acids. Germline V gives CDR1 SQVTM, CDR2 ANQGSEA. Trimming took 6 bases from V and 1 from J, leaving 13 bases between them.

The chain employs TRBV7-8 and TRBJ1-1, with 10 bases that match TRBD1. This CDR3 has 16 amino acids. Germline CDR1 reads SGHVS; CDR2 reads FQNEAQ. After removal of 1 base from V and 1 base from J, the junction contained 3 bases not matched to a gene. For the CDR3, the DNA is TGTGCCAGCAGCTTAGGTTGGGACAGGGGGAACACTGAAGCTTTCTTT. Protein: CASSLGWDRGNTEAFF.

This rearrangement joins TRBV11-2 to TRBJ2-5; TRBD2 matches at 8 bases. CDR3 length equals 15 residues. Germline V gives CDR1 SGHAT, CDR2 FQNNGV. The V gene end was trimmed by 1 base and the J gene end by 3 bases; junction bases not matched to a gene: 4. The DNA for the CDR3 is TGTGCCAGCAGCTTAGGGAATAGCGGGGAAGAGACCCAGTACTTC. It specifies CASSLGNSGEETQYF. Full variable domain (missing parts from reference TRBV11-2 and TRBJ2-5): EAGVAQSPRYKIIEKRQSVAFWCNPISGHATLYWYQQILGQGPKLLIQFQNNGVVDDSQLPKDRFSAERLKGVDSTLKIQPAKLEDSAVYLCASSLGNSGEETQYFGPGTRLLVL.

The rearrangement links TRBV20-1 to TRBJ1-2; D ambiguous. This CDR3 is 11 amino acids long. The V end lost 3 bases, the J end lost 2 bases, and 4 bases lay between the germline ends. Germline assignment: CDR1 DFQATT and CDR2 SNEGSKA (reference sequence). The CDR3 loop reads CSARANYGYTF. The CDR3 nucleotides are TGCAGTGCTAGGGCAAACTATGGCTACACCTTC.